What follows is one TCR beta chain and its context. Its antigen is currently not known. Base-call qualities are not available, and no considerably larger clone is one nucleotide away. This sample stems from a study of T cell responses to AZD1222 COVID-19 vaccine (dated by TCRdb to the early 2020s). Broadly, across the study: Because spike-specific TCR depth and breadth did not differ between the two schedules, AZD1222 recipients who got a second dose at roughly 4 weeks were pooled with those who got a second dose at roughly 12 weeks. A total of 233 trial participants underwent TCR sequencing, of whom 200 to 220 received two doses of AZD1222 and around 26 received two doses of the MenACWY control vaccine. Trial participants were enrolled by age into 18-55, 56-69 and 70-plus year subgroups, with approximately 160, 26 and 62 TCR-sequenced participants respectively. What the authors observed across the whole study: CD4 TCRs associated with the vaccine covered the entire spike protein, and the dominant responses were in regions 160-218 and 743-854. Nearly half of unique spike-specific TCRs reportedly recognized epitopes outside regions mutated in the B.1.351 and B.1.1.7 variants. Conclusions about previously exposed vaccinees are limited, since just six or seven AZD1222 recipients were seropositive for SARS-CoV-2 at baseline. Because no day 14 peak-response samples were available, repertoires were characterized only after the peak T cell response. The 56-69-year group was small, and its depth increase did not reach significance, likely because of low power. A significant rise in spike-specific TCR breadth and depth was observed after two AZD1222 doses relative to day 0 and relative to MenACWY recipients. Participants were mostly white British and included more females than males, and it was suggested by the authors that clonal diversity may have been underestimated.

The CDR3 regions of human TCRbeta chains were analyzed by immunosequencing. The study's own analysis went as follows. TCRs in the repertoires were compared against a reference library of SARS-CoV-2-specific TCRs that had been generated with the MIRA antigen-specificity platform. Breadth meant the fraction of unique TCRs that were SARS-CoV-2-associated, whereas depth meant the fraction of total T cells that were SARS-CoV-2-associated. Each spike-specific TCR was assigned to its reactive spike region and to a CD4 or CD8 class using the MIRA data. Log10-transformed breadth and depth values were compared by one-way ANOVA with Sidak's multiple comparisons tests. This immuneACCESS table, as held by TCRdb, lists in-frame sequences with V and J called but not all clones. Of the missing ones, under half trace to an unresolved V gene in checked studies; the others have no known cause. V, J and clone size derive from that table, while D and trimming were established from the DNA sequence. This sample has over 130,000 clones in its table, and about 88% of those were observed once. About 4.8% of the sample rests with the top ten.

What this sample's time point label stands for: baseline before first vaccination. Vaccinee samples came from UK trials COV001 and COV002, including a single-blind randomized controlled phase 2/3 trial of AZD1222 (ChAdOx1 nCoV-19) in healthy adults. For TCRbeta chain sequencing, PBMC samples from trial participants were taken at day 0 and at day 28 after the second dose. Sequencing was performed on peripheral blood, taken on day 0 of AZD1222 vaccination. The TCR originated in an adult in good health.

Here is the DNA: TGTGCCAGCGCAAGCGGCACCCAAGAGACCCAGTACTTC. This is translated as CASASGTQETQYF. The rearrangement combines TRBV7-3 with TRBJ2-5, and perhaps TRBD2 as D gene, on 5 matching bases. The trim is 8 bases for V and 1 base for J, with a gap of 11 bases between the germline ends. CDR1 and CDR2 are read off the germline V gene as SGHTA and FQGTGA. The CDR3 holds 13 amino acids from the cysteine to the phenylalanine. Of all the DNA, just the CDR3 is kept, 39 bases in frame from base 1.